The 8 T cell receptor beta chains given below trace back to one sample, sequenced in a study of CD8 T cells in Susac syndrome. When the RNA was reverse transcribed, random hexamers were used with an input of about 0.45 to 1 ug. One entry per CDR3 protein, called by TCRdb with MiXCR from the immunoSEQ multiplex PCR reads. The sample consists of 160,000 or so distinct CDR3 sequences, 94% of them appearing once. The sample comprised CD4+ T cells from PBMCs. The receptors were sampled from a human donor with multiple sclerosis.

J is TRBJ2-3 and V is TRBV30; possible D gene TRBD2, 5 bases. The CDR3 extends over 14 amino acids. Per germline, CDR1 GTSNPN and CDR2 SVGIG (reference sequence). Trimming removed 2 bases from V and 2 bases from J, with 11 bases in between. The CDR3 loop is CAWSRAAYTDTQYF. DNA of the CDR3: TGTGCCTGGAGTAGAGCGGCCTACACAGATACGCAGTATTTT.

The chain is built from TRBV4-2 and TRBJ1-5; D unclear. This CDR3 region has 13 residues. V was clipped by 3 bases and J by 4 bases, with 7 bases between them. Germline assignment: CDR1 LGHNA and CDR2 YNFKEQ. CDR3 sequence: CASSQGRNQPQHF. CDR3 DNA: TGTGCCAGCAGCCAGGGAAGAAATCAGCCCCAGCATTTT.

The rearrangement uses TRBV20-1 and TRBJ2-7; tentatively, D is TRBD2 (5 bases). The CDR3 is made up of 14 amino acids. Trimming left V 6 bases short and J 3 bases short, with 18 bases between. Germline V gene data show CDR1 as DFQATT and CDR2 as SNEGSKA (reference sequence). CDR3 in amino acids: CSAPRQRSFYEQYF. Written as DNA, the CDR3 is TGCAGTGCCCCCCGGCAGCGGTCCTTCTACGAGCAGTACTTC.

This chain connects TRBV4-2 to TRBJ2-5; 9 bases match TRBD2. The CDR3 covers 14 residues. Germline V gene lookup returns CDR1 LGHNA and CDR2 YNFKEQ. The junction had 3 bases not matched to a gene; V was cut back by 5 bases and J by 2 bases. The CDR3 sequence is CASSALAGQETQYF. CDR3 DNA: TGTGCCAGCAGCGCTCTAGCGGGACAAGAGACCCAGTACTTC.

This rearrangement joins TRBV15 to TRBJ1-2, with D perhaps matching TRBD1 (5 bases). There are 13 residues in the CDR3. Trimming removed 7 bases at V and 7 bases at J, with 16 bases between. CDR1 is LNHNV and CDR2 is YYDKDF in the germline V gene (reference sequence). The CDR3 is CATTLWGSTGYTF. In nucleotides, the CDR3 is TGTGCCACCACCCTCTGGGGGTCGACTGGCTACACCTTC.

The rearrangement joins TRBV20-1 to TRBJ2-3; maybe TRBD2 (6 bases). The germline gives CDR1 DFQATT, CDR2 SNEGSKA (reference sequence). Deletions cut 1 base from V and 0 bases from J, with 17 bases between. This CDR3 comprises 17 residues. Here the CDR3 reads CSARVYVPGLSTDTQYF. CDR3 sequence (DNA): TGCAGTGCTAGAGTATATGTGCCGGGACTTAGCACAGATACGCAGTATTTT.

This clonotype appeared once. The rearrangement uses TRBV18 and TRBJ2-1; 7 nucleotides agree with TRBD2. Germline V gene data show CDR1 as KGHSH and CDR2 as LQKENI. CDR3 size: 16 residues. Losses at the gene ends were 5 bases for V and 10 bases for J; bases not matched to a gene: 17. Written as DNA, the CDR3 is TGTGCCAGCTCAAAGACCCCGCGGGAGACTCAAATAGAGCAGTTCTTC. Its translation is CASSKTPRETQIEQFF.

This clonotype was seen only once. The gene calls are TRBV19 and TRBJ2-7; no clear D gene. The CDR3 is 13 residues long. Trimming cost V 0 bases and J 5 bases, with 8 bases left between them. Per germline, CDR1 LNHDA and CDR2 SQIVND (reference sequence). The CDR3 DNA follows: TGTGCCAGTAGTATAGAGTTTCAGAACGAGCAGTACTTC. Translation gives CASSIEFQNEQYF.